These 15 T cell receptor beta chains were all obtained from the same sample, sequenced in a study of blood T cell repertoires in COVID-19. Measured with immunoSEQ multiplex PCR; TCRdb has only the in-frame clones, and not every one. There are 15,000 or so clones in the sample; around 88% occur only once, and 2.5% to 3.5% lies in the top ten. Sample: peripheral blood. The receptor source for this set is a human donor in a cohort sampled during active COVID-19.

The chain links TRBV19 to TRBJ2-3; 11 nucleotides match TRBD2. V shed 1 base and J 2 bases; nucleotides not matched to a gene: 8. The CDR3 is 18 amino acids. Germline CDR1 reads LNHDA; CDR2 reads SQIVND (reference sequence). The CDR3 region has the DNA TGTGCCAGTAGTATAGGTTCGTTAGCGGGGGGGCCCACAGATACGCAGTATTTT. Translated: CASSIGSLAGGPTDTQYF.

The chain uses TRBV12-5 and TRBJ1-2; TRBD1 matches 10 bases. The length of the CDR3 is 16 residues. V shed 4 bases and J 5 bases; nucleotides not matched to a gene: 10. Germline CDR1 LGHNT, CDR2 FRNRAP. CDR3 in amino acids: CASGSPWTGGSYGYTF. In DNA, the CDR3 is TGTGCTAGTGGTTCTCCTTGGACAGGGGGATCTTATGGCTACACCTTC.

This chain links TRBV7-3 with TRBJ2-2, with 7 bases fitting TRBD2. The CDR3 covers 15 residues. V shed 1 base and J 6 bases; nucleotides not matched to a gene: 5. The germline V gene has CDR1 SGHTA and CDR2 FQGTGA. The DNA for the CDR3 is TGTGCCAGCAGCTTAAGGGGTGGGGGGGCCGGGGAGCTGTTTTTT. It yields the protein CASSLRGGGAGELFF.

The chain recombines TRBV19 with TRBJ2-5; TRBD2 agrees at 8 bases. The CDR3 runs to 16 residues. Germline V gene data show CDR1 as LNHDA and CDR2 as SQIVND (reference sequence). V dropped 4 bases and J dropped 2; count of bases not matched to a gene: 9. In DNA, the CDR3 is TGTGCCAGTAGTAATGGTACGGGGGGGAGTCAAGAGACCCAGTACTTC. It specifies CASSNGTGGSQETQYF.

The chain carries TRBV7-2 and TRBJ2-2, with D tentatively TRBD1 (5 bases). The CDR3 sequence is 15 residues long. CDR1 is SGHTA, CDR2 FQGNSA, per germline. V was shortened by 2 bases and J by 4 bases, with 11 bases between the two germline ends. The CDR3 reads CASSLQGVGTGELFF. The CDR3 region has the DNA TGTGCCAGCAGCTTACAAGGGGTAGGCACCGGGGAGCTGTTTTTT. The full variable domain, with the rest looked up from reference TRBV7-2 and TRBJ2-2, is GAGVSQSPSNKVTEKGKDVELRCDPISGHTALYWYRQSLGQGLEFLIYFQGNSAPDKSGLPSDRFSAERTGGSVSTLTIQRTQQEDSAVYLCASSLQGVGTGELFFGEGSRLTVL.

This clone was recorded once. CDR3 DNA: TGTGCCAGCAGTTTACCTGGACCGGGGGGCTTTGACAATGAGCAGTTCTTC. It yields the protein CASSLPGPGGFDNEQFF. The J gene is TRBJ2-1, the V gene TRBV27, with a possible D match to TRBD2 (7 bases). With 2 bases removed from V and 5 bases from J, the gap between germline ends came to 19 bases. The CDR3 extends over 17 amino acids. Germline CDR1 is MNHEY and CDR2 is SMNVEV (reference sequence).

Only one count was recorded for this clone. In nucleotides, the CDR3 is TGTGCCATCAGTGAAACAGGTATCCGTGAAGCTTTCTTT. Translating it yields CAISETGIREAFF. The chain carries TRBV10-3 and TRBJ1-1; maybe TRBD1 (5 bases). This CDR3 has 13 residues. Trimming left V 3 bases short and J 7 bases short, with 12 bases between. The germline V gene encodes CDR1 ENHRY and CDR2 SYGVKD.

In nucleotides, the CDR3 is TGTGCCAGCAGTGCCCCGGGGGTGAACACTGAAGCTTTCTTT. This sequence encodes CASSAPGVNTEAFF. The V and J genes are TRBV6-6 and TRBJ1-1; perhaps TRBD1 as D (5 bases). There are 14 residues in the CDR3. The germline V gene has CDR1 MNHNY and CDR2 SVGAGI (reference sequence). V was clipped by 5 bases and J by 0 bases, with 10 bases between them.

This chain links TRBV12-5 with TRBJ2-1, with 8 bases lining up with TRBD1. Germline values: CDR1 LGHNT, CDR2 FRNRAP. V lost 6 bases to trimming and J lost 3 bases; unmatched junction nucleotides: 7. The CDR3 spans 15 residues. Here the CDR3 reads CASGADREVYNEQFF. In nucleotides, the CDR3 is TGTGCTAGTGGGGCGGACAGGGAGGTCTACAATGAGCAGTTCTTC.

The gene calls are TRBV5-4 and TRBJ2-5; tentatively, D is TRBD2 (5 bases). This CDR3 region has 15 residues. Trimming left V 0 bases short and J 5 bases short, with 14 bases between. CDR1 SGHNT and CDR2 YYREEE come from the germline V gene (reference sequence). The CDR3 region is CASSLAGSSGETQYF. The CDR3 DNA reads TGTGCCAGCAGCTTGGCCGGTAGTTCGGGGGAGACCCAGTACTTC.

CDR3 in amino acids: CANQGGSFSGNTIYF. The CDR3 nucleotides are TGTGCCAACCAGGGGGGTTCCTTCTCTGGAAACACCATATATTTT. The J gene is TRBJ1-3, the V gene TRBV2; 7 bases fit TRBD1. V shed 10 bases and J 0 bases; nucleotides not matched to a gene: 9. Germline V gene lookup returns CDR1 SNHLY and CDR2 FYNNEI. The length of the CDR3 is 15 residues.

This chain links TRBV10-2 with TRBJ1-5; D unclear. Germline V gives CDR1 WSHSY, CDR2 SAAADI. Trimming left V 4 bases short and J 3 bases short, with 4 bases between. This CDR3 contains 12 residues. The CDR3 loop is CASSAVNQPQHF. Here the CDR3 DNA reads TGCGCCAGCAGTGCGGTCAATCAGCCCCAGCATTTT.

The chain is built from TRBV11-3 and TRBJ1-6, with D possibly being TRBD1 (6 bases). V was cut by 5 bases and J by 10 bases, with 18 bases left in between. Germline lookup yields CDR1 SGHNT and CDR2 YENEEA. The CDR3 has 15 amino acids. CDR3 coding DNA: TGTGCCAGCAGCCCGGCGGGACGGGGGGCGTCACCCCTCCACTTT. Its translation is CASSPAGRGASPLHF.

In its sample, this clone was seen a few times. V and J are TRBV6-5 and TRBJ2-5; a weak D match, TRBD2 (6 bases). The germline V gene has CDR1 MNHEY and CDR2 SVGAGI. The CDR3 runs to 12 residues. Trimming pared 6 bases from V and 5 bases from J, leaving 10 bases between. This CDR3 is CASRGAGETQYF. The CDR3 nucleotides read TGTGCCAGCAGGGGAGCGGGCGAGACCCAGTACTTC.

In DNA form, the CDR3 reads TGTGCCTGGAGTGTTCAGTTAAGCTCTGGAAACACCATATATTTT. It specifies CAWSVQLSSGNTIYF. The chain combines TRBV30 with TRBJ1-3, with D hard to call. Germline CDR1 and CDR2: GTSNPN and SVGIG (reference sequence). Trimming cost V 0 bases and J 0 bases, with 9 bases left between them. The CDR3 extends over 15 amino acids.